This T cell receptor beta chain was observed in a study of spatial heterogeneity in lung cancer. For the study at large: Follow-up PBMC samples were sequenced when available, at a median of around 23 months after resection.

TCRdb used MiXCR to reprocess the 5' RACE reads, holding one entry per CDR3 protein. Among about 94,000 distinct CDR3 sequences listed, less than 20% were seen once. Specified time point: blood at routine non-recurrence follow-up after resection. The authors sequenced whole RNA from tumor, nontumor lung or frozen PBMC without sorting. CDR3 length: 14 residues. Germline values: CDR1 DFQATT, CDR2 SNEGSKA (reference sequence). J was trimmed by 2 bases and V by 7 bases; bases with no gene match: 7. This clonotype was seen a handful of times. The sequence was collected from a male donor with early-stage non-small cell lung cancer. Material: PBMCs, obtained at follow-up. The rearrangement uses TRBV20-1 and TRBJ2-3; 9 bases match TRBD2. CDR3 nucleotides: TGCAGTGTTAGCGGGGGAATCCCCACAGATACGCAGTATTTT. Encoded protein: CSVSGGIPTDTQYF.